The subject of this entry is one T cell receptor beta chain. Its antigen remains unidentified. Time point defined: persistent/refractory GD, antithyroid drugs over 5 years with positive TRAb. The TCR library used RNA extracted from PBMCs. EDTA tubes held approximately 10 milliliters of peripheral blood from each patient. This sample was included in a study of regulatory T cells in long-lasting Graves disease. With iRepertoire HTBI primers and Arm-PCR of CDR3 regions, TCR beta libraries were built. Each CDR3 protein is one row after TCRdb ran MiXCR on the multiplex PCR reads. The sample records around 460,000 distinct CDR3 sequences, roughly 23% being singletons. The study, taken as a whole, reports: Gene preferences differed: TRBV28, TRBJ1-2, TRBJ2-5 in persistent cases. Not thyroid tissue but only peripheral blood was studied.

The CDR3 totals 13 residues. Germline CDR1 DFQATT, CDR2 SNEGSKA (reference sequence). V dropped 5 bases and J dropped 0; count of bases not matched to a gene: 1. The specimen was peripheral blood mononuclear cells (PBMCs), collected when the disease was refractory, from a patient treated with antithyroid drugs. This TCR derives from a female donor with Graves disease. This rearrangement joins TRBV20-1 to TRBJ1-5; the match to TRBD1 covers 7 bases. This CDR3 is CSAGTDSNQPQHF. The CDR3 region has the DNA TGCAGTGCTGGGACAGATAGCAATCAGCCCCAGCATTTT.